One and the same sample provided the 7 T cell receptor beta chains below, sequenced in a study of cytomegalovirus exposure and HLA in healthy donors. PCR primers comprised 60 Vbeta and 13 Jbeta primers. Sequencing was performed with immunoSEQ multiplex PCR; in TCRdb, only in-frame clones are kept and a portion is missing. The data show 130,000 or so clones, about two thirds seen once. The material sequenced was PBMCs. The receptor set was obtained from a man between 40 and 49 years old in good health and CMV-seropositive.

This chain joins TRBV12-5 and TRBJ1-1; D remains ambiguous. Germline-derived CDR1 and CDR2 are LGHNT and FRNRAP. Trimming cost V 7 bases and J 5 bases, with 8 bases left between them. CDR3 length: 11 amino acids. In nucleotides, the CDR3 is TGTGCTAGTGCCCCGGGGACTGAAGCTTTCTTT. Protein: CASAPGTEAFF. Supplemented by reference TRBV12-5 and TRBJ1-1, the full variable domain reads DARVTQTPRHKVTEMGQEVTMRCQPILGHNTVFWYRQTMMQGLELLAYFRNRAPLDDSGMPKDRFSAEMPDATLATLKIQPSEPRDSAVYFCASAPGTEAFFGQGTRLTVV.

This chain connects TRBV11-3 to TRBJ2-7; possible D gene TRBD2, 5 bases. This CDR3 comprises 15 residues. Germline loops: CDR1 SGHNT, CDR2 YENEEA. V lost 1 base, J lost 0 bases, and 10 bases lay in between. CDR3 amino acids: CASSLGRASSYEQYF. CDR3 nucleotide sequence: TGTGCCAGCAGCTTAGGGCGGGCAAGCTCCTACGAGCAGTACTTC.

This clone was observed a few times. The chain has TRBV5-4 and TRBJ2-7; 11 bases are shared with TRBD1. This CDR3 is 14 amino acids long. The junction had 7 bases not matched to a gene; V was cut back by 4 bases and J by 7 bases. CDR1 is SGHNT and CDR2 is YYREEE in the germline V gene (reference sequence). The CDR3 nucleotides read TGTGCCAGCAGCAGGGGACAGGGGGAATGGGAGCAGTACTTC. This sequence encodes CASSRGQGEWEQYF.

The chain joins TRBV7-8 to TRBJ2-2; D perhaps matches TRBD2 (5 bases). Germline V lookup: CDR1 SGHVS, CDR2 FQNEAQ. Trimming took off 5 bases at V and 4 bases at J, with 11 bases between the two ends. The CDR3 contains 14 residues. CDR3 in DNA: TGTGCCAGCAGCCCACTAGTGAGCACCGGGGAGCTGTTTTTT. Amino acids: CASSPLVSTGELFF.

The V call is TRBV2, the J call TRBJ2-3; TRBD1 agrees at 9 bases. CDR1 and CDR2 from the germline V gene are SNHLY and FYNNEI. J gave up 4 bases and V 5 bases, and 4 bases lay outside the gene matches. The CDR3 has 14 residues. CDR3 bases: TGTGCCAGCAGTCAGGACAGGGGCGCAGATACGCAGTATTTT. The encoded protein is CASSQDRGADTQYF.

This rearrangement joins TRBV6-5 to TRBJ1-2; possibly TRBD1 for D (5 bases). V lost 5 bases and J lost 3, with 13 bases in between. This CDR3 is 14 amino acids long. Per the germline V gene, CDR1 is MNHEY and CDR2 is SVGAGI. For the CDR3, the DNA is TGTGCCAGCAGTCGGGGGGTGGATGACTATGGCTACACCTTC. This encodes CASSRGVDDYGYTF.

This clone has only a few counts. The V and J genes are TRBV7-8 and TRBJ1-2, with TRBD1 matching 8 bases. This CDR3 has 14 residues. The J segment lost 4 bases and the V segment lost 4 bases, leaving 5 bases of the junction unmatched. From germline, CDR1 is SGHVS and CDR2 FQNEAQ. CDR3 bases: TGTGCCAGCAGCTCCACAGGGGGGGTCTATGGCTACACCTTC. As protein: CASSSTGGVYGYTF.